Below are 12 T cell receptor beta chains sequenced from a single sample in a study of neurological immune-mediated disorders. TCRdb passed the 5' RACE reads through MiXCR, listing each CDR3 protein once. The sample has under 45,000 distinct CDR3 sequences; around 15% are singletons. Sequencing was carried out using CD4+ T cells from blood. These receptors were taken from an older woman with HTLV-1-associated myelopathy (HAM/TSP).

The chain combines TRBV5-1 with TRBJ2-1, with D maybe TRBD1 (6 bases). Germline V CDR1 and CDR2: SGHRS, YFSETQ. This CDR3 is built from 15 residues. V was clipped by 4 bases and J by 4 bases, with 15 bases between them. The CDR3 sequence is CASSRGQCLYNEQFF. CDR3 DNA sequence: TGCGCCAGCAGCCGTGGACAGTGTCTTTACAATGAGCAGTTCTTC.

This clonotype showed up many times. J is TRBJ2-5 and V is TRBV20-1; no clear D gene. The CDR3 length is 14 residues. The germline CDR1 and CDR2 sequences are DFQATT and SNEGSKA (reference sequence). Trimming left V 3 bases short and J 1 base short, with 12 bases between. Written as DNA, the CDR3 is TGCAGTGCTAGCATTTCTGCCGTCCAAGAGACCCAGTACTTC. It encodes CSASISAVQETQYF.

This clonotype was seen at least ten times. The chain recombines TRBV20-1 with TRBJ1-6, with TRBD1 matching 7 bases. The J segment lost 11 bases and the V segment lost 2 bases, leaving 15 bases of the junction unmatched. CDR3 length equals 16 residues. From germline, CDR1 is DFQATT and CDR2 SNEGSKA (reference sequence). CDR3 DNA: TGCAGTGCTAGACCCATGGCAGGGCAGGGGGAAGCACCCCTCCACTTT. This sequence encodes CSARPMAGQGEAPLHF.

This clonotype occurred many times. In DNA form, the CDR3 reads TGCAGTGCTAGGAGGGGGCAGCAGGAATTACGAGAGACCCAGTACTTC. Its translation is CSARRGQQELRETQYF. The rearrangement uses TRBV20-1 and TRBJ2-5; 7 bases map to TRBD1. The germline V gene encodes CDR1 DFQATT and CDR2 SNEGSKA (reference sequence). With 3 bases clipped from V and 4 bases from J, the junction kept 14 bases outside the gene matches. The CDR3 consists of 16 residues.

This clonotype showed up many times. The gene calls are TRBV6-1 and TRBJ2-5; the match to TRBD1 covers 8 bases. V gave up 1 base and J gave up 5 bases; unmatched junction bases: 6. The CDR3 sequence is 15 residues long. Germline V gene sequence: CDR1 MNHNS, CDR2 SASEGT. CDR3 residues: CASSEGSGGWETQYF. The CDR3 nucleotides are TGTGCCAGCAGTGAAGGGTCAGGGGGCTGGGAGACCCAGTACTTC.

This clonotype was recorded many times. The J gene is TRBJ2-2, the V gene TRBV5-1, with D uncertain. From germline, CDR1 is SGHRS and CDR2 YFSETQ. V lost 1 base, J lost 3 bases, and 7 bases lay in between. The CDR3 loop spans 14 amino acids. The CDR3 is CASSLNIDTGELFF. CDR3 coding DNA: TGCGCCAGCAGCTTGAATATCGACACCGGGGAGCTGTTTTTT.

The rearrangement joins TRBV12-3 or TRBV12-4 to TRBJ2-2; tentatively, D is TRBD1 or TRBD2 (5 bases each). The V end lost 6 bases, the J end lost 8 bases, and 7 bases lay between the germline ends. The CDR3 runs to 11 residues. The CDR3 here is CASSWGGELFF. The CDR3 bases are TGTGCCAGCAGCTGGGGGGGGGAGCTGTTTTTT.

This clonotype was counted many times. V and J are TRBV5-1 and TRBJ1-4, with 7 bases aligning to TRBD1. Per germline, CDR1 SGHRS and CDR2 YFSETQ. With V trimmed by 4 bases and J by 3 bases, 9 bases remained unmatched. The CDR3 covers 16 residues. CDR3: CASSDPTDRANEKLFF. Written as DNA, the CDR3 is TGCGCCAGCAGCGATCCGACCGACAGGGCTAATGAAAAACTGTTTTTT.

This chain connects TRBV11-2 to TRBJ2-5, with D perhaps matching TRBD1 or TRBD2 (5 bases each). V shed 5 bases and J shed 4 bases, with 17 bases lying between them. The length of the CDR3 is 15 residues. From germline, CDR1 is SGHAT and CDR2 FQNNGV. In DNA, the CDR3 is TGTGCCAGCAGCCTTATCGGGGCTTTGGTAGAGACCCAGTACTTC. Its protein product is CASSLIGALVETQYF.

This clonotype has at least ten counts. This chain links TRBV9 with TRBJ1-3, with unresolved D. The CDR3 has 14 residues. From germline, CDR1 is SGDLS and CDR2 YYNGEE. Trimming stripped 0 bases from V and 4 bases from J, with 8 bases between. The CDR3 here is CASSVGVSGNTIYF. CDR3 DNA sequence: TGTGCCAGCAGCGTAGGGGTGTCGGGAAACACCATATATTTT.

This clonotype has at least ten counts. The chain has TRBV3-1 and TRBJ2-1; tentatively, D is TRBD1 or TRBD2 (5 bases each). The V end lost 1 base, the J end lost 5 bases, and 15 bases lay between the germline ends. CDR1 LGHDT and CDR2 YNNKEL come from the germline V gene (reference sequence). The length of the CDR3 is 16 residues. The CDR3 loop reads CASSQAPGTYHNEQFF. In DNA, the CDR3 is TGTGCCAGCAGCCAAGCACCCGGGACCTACCACAATGAGCAGTTCTTC.

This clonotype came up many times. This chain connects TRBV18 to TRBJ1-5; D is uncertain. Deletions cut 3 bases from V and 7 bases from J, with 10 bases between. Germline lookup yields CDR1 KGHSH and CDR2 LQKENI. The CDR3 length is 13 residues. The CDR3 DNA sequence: TGTGCCAGCTCACCGGCCGGGGAGCAGCCCCAGCATTTT. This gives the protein CASSPAGEQPQHF.